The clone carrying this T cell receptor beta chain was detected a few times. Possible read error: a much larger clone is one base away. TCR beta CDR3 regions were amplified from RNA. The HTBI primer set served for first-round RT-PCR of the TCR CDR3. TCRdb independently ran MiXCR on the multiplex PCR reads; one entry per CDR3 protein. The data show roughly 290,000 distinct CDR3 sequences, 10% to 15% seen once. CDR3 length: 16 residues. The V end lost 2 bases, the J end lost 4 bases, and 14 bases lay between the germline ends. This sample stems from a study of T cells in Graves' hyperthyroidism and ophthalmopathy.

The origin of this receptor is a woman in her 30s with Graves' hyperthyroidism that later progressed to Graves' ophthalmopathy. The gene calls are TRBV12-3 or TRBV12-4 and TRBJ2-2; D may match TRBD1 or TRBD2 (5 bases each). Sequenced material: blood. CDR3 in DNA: TGTGCCAGCAGTTTAACGGGACCGGTAGTCACCGGGGAGCTGTTTTTT. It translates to CASSLTGPVVTGELFF.